This TCR beta chain originates from a study of cytomegalovirus exposure and HLA in healthy donors (dated by TCRdb to 2016 to 2017). As for the study more broadly: An earlier analysis of some 600 of the donors reported over 250 Gb of sequence data and 117 million unique TCR beta sequences obtained from roughly 180 million T cells. An early release covering 550 to 650 HLA-typed donors comprised approximately 300 gigabases of sequencing data and around 85 million unique TCR sequences. In a later analysis, previously published TCR beta repertoires from more than 500 donors were re-analyzed and high-resolution HLA genotyping was added so that TCR occurrence patterns could be studied. HLA typing covered class I and class II loci at four-digit resolution. The study used immunosequencing to profile the T cell repertoires of approximately 650 subjects and linked those repertoires to cytomegalovirus serostatus. Every discovery cohort repertoire had been produced on one sequencing platform. An earlier analysis of nearly 600 of the donors applied high-throughput TCR beta sequencing to assess whether each TCR beta V gene segment acted as functional or pseudogenic. The study was designed to test whether signatures of past pathogen exposure could be identified by cataloging public T cell receptors. The study combined high-throughput TCR immunosequencing, statistical association of individual TCRs with disease status, and machine learning to predict cytomegalovirus infection status. Besides the first cohort of some 670 subjects, a separate validation cohort made up of over 100 different subjects was used. A later genetic analysis took genome-wide SNP genotypes for 398 of the 666 donors and used that subset as a discovery cohort. Among around 400 genotyped donors of the cohort, an average of approximately 240,000 unique TCR beta nucleotide sequences was sequenced per donor, of which roughly 17% were non-productive. Alongside the repertoire data, information on donor age, sex, ethnicity and CMV serostatus was compiled. Among the roughly 400 genotyped donors, under 90% belonged to the genetic ancestry cluster associated with self-reported Caucasian donors. Roughly 5 DR-DQ haplotypes were handled as single units for association and clustering, since linkage in the cohort was strong. Typing coverage varied by locus: about 620-630 donors for A, B, C, DRB1 and DQB1; roughly 560 for DQA1; around 570 for DPA1; about 450 for DPB1. In the later analysis, no new phenotypic data were used to find candidate immune exposures; instead, reliance was placed on TCR beta sequences and their occurrence across donors.

The cohort comprised more than 550 healthy bone marrow donors. At the time of sampling, every cohort member was nominally healthy, though immune exposures that went unrecorded were likely present. The donor tested CMV seronegative, placing the donor among the 350 to 400 seronegative members of the cohort. Each donor provided a peripheral blood sample, and peripheral blood mononuclear cells were used for TCR beta sequencing. Genomic DNA was extracted from the blood cell samples with the Qiagen DNeasy Blood Extraction Kit. To note about this clone: This receptor's antigen is unknown. No clone much larger than this one lies a single base away; base qualities are absent.

Library preparation was by the immunoSEQ multiplex PCR assay. For the multiplex PCR, a mixture combining 60 forward primers for TCR Vbeta segments and 13 reverse primers for TCR Jbeta segments was used. Amplification of the CDR3 region of rearranged TCR beta genes was performed with a multiplex PCR assay on genomic DNA. Amplified TCR beta libraries were sequenced as 87-base-pair reads on the Illumina HiSeq System. As for the original processing: Across the 670 or so repertoires, a later analysis counted roughly 84 million unique TCR beta chains, roughly 11 million of which were shared by at least two donors. Raw reads were error-corrected and collapsed into unique sequences by a nearest-neighbor algorithm in which closely related sequences were merged to remove PCR and sequencing errors. To assign V, D and J gene segments, CDR3 sequences were aligned to IMGT reference sequences. For a sequence to be retained, a match of at least six nucleotides was required to both a V gene segment and a J gene segment. A rearrangement was called productive if the CDR3 had no stop codons and remained in frame with V and J, and every other rearrangement was called non-productive. CDR3 was defined by IMGT convention, running from the second conserved V-encoded cysteine to the conserved J-encoded phenylalanine. In an earlier analysis of around 540 of the donors, sequences lacking an unambiguous match to a single V gene segment were excluded. In an earlier analysis of around 590 of the donors, a V segment was called functional when productive rearrangements were above 56.7%, and segregating when the standard deviation between donors exceeded 5%. A statistical classification framework was built for diagnosing cytomegalovirus status from the catalog of TCR beta chain sequences. In a later analysis, V and J genes were assigned by comparing TCR nucleotide sequences against IMGT/GENE-DB human TR gene sequences. In a later analysis, CDR3 sequences and most-parsimonious VDJ recombination scenarios were assigned using the TCRdist pipeline. In a later analysis, each TCR beta chain was defined by its CDR3 amino acid sequence together with its V-gene family, and reads lacking a unique V-gene family were excluded. In a later analysis, fewer than 600 highly shared, low-generation-probability nucleotide sequences were removed to address suspected cross-contamination and a sequencing artifact. In a later analysis, a clonal expansion index was calculated for each public chain from normalized within-repertoire ranks of inferred template counts. A later analysis computed generation probabilities with a VDJ recombination model fitted to out-of-frame rearrangements, and checked the results against IGoR. In a later analysis, hypergeometric tests were used to score TCR-TCR, TCR-HLA and TCR-CMV co-occurrence, with a repertoire-size bias correction applied to TCR pairs. In a later analysis, false discovery rates were estimated by permuting HLA or CMV assignments 20 times. In a later analysis, co-occurring TCRs were grouped using DBSCAN, with TCRdist sequence similarity added in when clustering inside HLA-allele-positive subsets. Repertoires with fewer than 30,000 or more than 120,000 public chains were left out of co-occurrence clustering, as were a few repertoires with anomalous nucleotide sharing. Sourced from immuneACCESS, this table was stored by TCRdb with only in-frame sequences that have V and J called. A share of the clones is absent; for the studies checked, an unresolved V gene accounts for under half, and the remainder has no known explanation. The V and J calls and clone size were taken over from that table, and D and trimming were inferred from the DNA. Counted in this sample were around 99,000 clones; roughly four fifths of them appeared once. Clones ranked in the top ten supply roughly 2.3% of the sample.

Broader findings and caveats from the paper: A later genetic analysis reported fewer N-insertions in productive TCRs among donors in an Asian-associated ancestry cluster than the roughly 700-donor mean. A further reported finding was that TCR beta sequences accurately predicted the HLA-A and HLA-B alleles for most subjects in the first cohort. A group of highly shared sequence variants was considered likely to be a technical artifact of the sequencing pipeline. An association between a missense DCLRE1C variant and V-gene and J-gene trimming of TCR beta chains was found in a later genetic analysis and replicated in an independent cohort. The authors suggested that the approach could potentially be extended to other disease states and immunological phenotypes. In the study, 150 to 200 TCR beta chains were listed as associated with cytomegalovirus. Sequencing depth was assumed to be roughly uniform across donors in the presence/absence analyses, though that assumption may not hold. Compared with equally common non-associated chains, HLA-associated TCR beta chains in a later analysis were more clonally expanded and had lower generation probabilities. The earlier analysis of 587 of the donors excluded about 16 rarely observed V segments, including chromosome 9 orphons, because counts were too low. A later analysis found that TCR association rates varied across HLA loci, with DRB1 alleles showing the most associated TCRs and HLA-C alleles the fewest. A few of the identified cytomegalovirus-associated TCR beta chains were confirmed in vitro to be specific for cytomegalovirus antigens. Because HLA typing was missing for some donors at each locus, association tests included only the typed subset. Most CMV-associated TCR beta chains appeared to be HLA-restricted in a later analysis, and the HLA associations seemed to be driven largely by CMV exposure. Across donors, most TCR sequences were observed very rarely, whereas some public TCRs were present in many individuals. A later analysis reported that several top co-occurrence clusters appeared linked to parvovirus B19, influenza, CMV and Epstein-Barr virus. Correlated functional status among segregating V segments might be attributable to linkage disequilibrium, but an unknown experimental factor could not be ruled out. At a false discovery rate of 0.05, a later analysis linked fewer than 20,000 TCR beta sequences to specific HLA alleles. In both the original and validation cohorts, the classifier was reported to diagnose cytomegalovirus status with high specificity and sensitivity. In this cohort, only TCR beta chains were sequenced, and detectable features were limited by the absence of alpha or paired-chain data. An earlier analysis of approximately 540 of the donors showed that most TCR beta V segments appeared in productive rearrangements either about 87% or about 30% of the time, which broadly matched IMGT annotations. Strong co-occurrence of HLA alleles, especially DR and DQ, made assigning TCR associations to individual alleles difficult. Immune exposure information for the cohort was limited to CMV serostatus.

Sequenced input: PBMCs. The sequence was collected from a man aged 18 to 35 in good health and CMV-seronegative.

The CDR3 amino acid sequence is: CASSLGGASRGGWEQFF. The sequence in DNA is TGTGCCAGCAGCTTAGGGGGGGCATCCCGGGGGGGCTGGGAGCAGTTCTTC. The chain couples TRBV11-1 to TRBJ2-1; a stretch of 8 junction bases matches TRBD2. CDR1 SGHAT and CDR2 FQDESV are derived from the germline V gene (reference sequence). CDR3 length: 17 amino acids, cysteine to phenylalanine. Of the read, only the CDR3 DNA is kept; its 51 bases are in frame from base 1. From V the trimming removes 1 base and from J it removes 10 bases, while the gene matches leave 15 bases of the junction unaccounted for.